One sample yielded the 32 T cell receptor beta chains listed below, sequenced in a study of blood T cell repertoires in COVID-19. The table came from immunoSEQ multiplex PCR; TCRdb's copy has only in-frame clones and leaves some out. This table holds about 120,000 clones, 70% to 85% found once. Sequencing was carried out using peripheral blood. All receptors come from a human donor with acute or convalescent COVID-19. The donor label of this sample is uncertain.

V usage is TRBV3-1 (or the pseudogene TRBV3-2) and J usage is TRBJ1-5, with D unresolved. Per the germline V gene, CDR1 is LGHDT and CDR2 is YNNKEL (reference sequence). V was trimmed by 0 bases and J by 6 bases, leaving 12 bases between them. The CDR3 is 15 residues long. CDR3 region: CASSQDGSGAQPQHF. The CDR3 bases are TGTGCCAGCAGCCAAGACGGCTCGGGAGCTCAGCCCCAGCATTTT.

The chain joins TRBV28 to TRBJ2-7; D perhaps matches TRBD2 (5 bases). In germline, CDR1 is MDHEN, CDR2 SYDVKM. V was shortened by 5 bases and J by 4 bases, with 12 bases between the two germline ends. This CDR3 has 13 residues. DNA for the CDR3: TGTGCCAGCAGTCTTCGGACTCAATACGAGCAGTACGTC. Translated: CASSLRTQYEQYV.

V is TRBV3-1 (or the pseudogene TRBV3-2) and J is TRBJ2-1; 14 bases line up with TRBD2. CDR1 is LGHDT, CDR2 YNNKEL, per germline (reference sequence). The CDR3 has 15 residues. After removal of 5 bases from V and 7 bases from J, the junction contained 4 bases not matched to a gene. The CDR3 here is CASSAGTSGGNEQFF. DNA for the CDR3: TGTGCCAGCAGCGCCGGGACTAGCGGGGGTAATGAGCAGTTCTTC.

The chain employs TRBV5-1 and TRBJ1-4; 7 bases line up with TRBD1. J lost 0 bases, V lost 1 base, and 3 bases had no gene match. The germline V gene has CDR1 SGHRS and CDR2 YFSETQ. The CDR3 contains 16 residues. The CDR3 protein is CASSLRQGATNEKLFF. The DNA of the CDR3 is TGCGCCAGCAGCTTGCGGCAGGGGGCAACTAATGAAAAACTGTTTTTT.

The gene calls are TRBV5-1 and TRBJ2-3, with 11 bases identical to TRBD2. The germline V gene has CDR1 SGHRS and CDR2 YFSETQ. J lost 4 bases, V lost 6 bases, and 10 bases had no gene match. The CDR3 is 16 amino acids. The CDR3 DNA reads TGCGCCAGCACAGCGCTAGCGGGGGGAAGGTCAGATACGCAGTATTTT. Amino acid sequence: CASTALAGGRSDTQYF.

This clone was observed once. This chain connects TRBV6-6 to TRBJ1-1, with TRBD1 as a possible D gene (5 bases). This CDR3 spans 14 amino acids. Trimming removed 4 bases at V and 2 bases at J, with 11 bases between. Germline CDR1 reads MNHNY; CDR2 reads SVGAGI (reference sequence). CDR3 residues: CASSSDRINTEAFF. For the CDR3, the DNA is TGTGCCAGCAGTTCCGACAGAATAAACACTGAAGCTTTCTTT.

The J gene is TRBJ2-7, the V gene TRBV7-9, with TRBD1 as a possible D gene (5 bases). The germline V gene encodes CDR1 SEHNR and CDR2 FQNEAQ (reference sequence). The germline V and J ends were trimmed by 5 bases and 5 bases, with 13 bases remaining between them. The CDR3 extends over 13 amino acids. Here the CDR3 DNA reads TGTGCCAGCAGCCCAGGGCGGATCGACGAGCAGTACTTC. Translation gives CASSPGRIDEQYF.

The chain employs TRBV13 and TRBJ2-7; possible D gene TRBD2, 5 bases. Trimming cost V 5 bases and J 5 bases, with 10 bases left between them. The CDR3 is 12 amino acids. Germline V lookup: CDR1 PRHDT, CDR2 FYEKMQ (reference sequence). CDR3 in DNA: TGTGCCAGCAGCCTTCGGGGTCACGAGCAGTACGTC. This encodes CASSLRGHEQYV.

The rearrangement uses TRBV2 and TRBJ1-2, with a possible D match to TRBD1 (5 bases). Per germline, CDR1 SNHLY and CDR2 FYNNEI. CDR3 length: 14 residues. Trimming removed 6 bases at V and 4 bases at J, with 15 bases between. The CDR3 coding sequence is TGTGCCAGCAGGCCGGGACTGCGGCCCTATGGCTACACCTTC. Translating gives CASRPGLRPYGYTF.

This clone was picked up one time. This chain connects TRBV6-5 to TRBJ1-4; possibly TRBD1 for D (6 bases). The CDR3 is 15 amino acids. V lost 6 bases to trimming and J lost 5 bases, with 16 bases between them. Germline V CDR1 and CDR2: MNHEY, SVGAGI. The CDR3 DNA follows: TGTGCCAGCAGAGGGGGAGCTGCTTTAAATGAAAAACTGTTTTTT. It encodes CASRGGAALNEKLFF.

The V gene is TRBV24-1, the J gene TRBJ1-1; D gene uncertain. The length of the CDR3 is 14 residues. With 4 bases removed from V and 1 base from J, the gap between germline ends came to 9 bases. From germline, CDR1 is KGHDR and CDR2 SFDVKD. The CDR3 reads CATSDEVRNTEAFF. DNA for the CDR3: TGTGCCACCAGTGACGAGGTTAGGAACACTGAAGCTTTCTTT.

The chain carries TRBV3-1 (or the pseudogene TRBV3-2) and TRBJ2-2; 10 bases match TRBD1. Germline V gene lookup returns CDR1 LGHDT and CDR2 YNNKEL (reference sequence). This CDR3 is 15 amino acids long. With V trimmed by 6 bases and J by 4 bases, 5 bases remained unmatched. The CDR3 nucleotides are TGTGCCAGCAGATTCGACAGGGGGCGCACCGGGGAGCTGTTTTTT. It translates to CASRFDRGRTGELFF.

A word on this clone: This clone may be a read error of a much larger clone one base away. This CDR3 reads CASSPTGGDYGYTF. DNA of the CDR3: TGTGCCAGCAGTCCAACAGGGGGCGACTATGGCTACACCTTC. V gene TRBV9 combines with J gene TRBJ1-2; TRBD1 matches 9 bases. The V segment lost 5 bases and the J segment 3 bases; nucleotides outside the gene matches: 5. There are 14 residues in the CDR3. CDR1 and CDR2 from the germline V gene are SGDLS and YYNGEE.

The chain combines TRBV6-1 with TRBJ2-3; 16 bases fit TRBD2. Unmatched junction bases numbered 7, after V lost 4 bases and J lost 6 bases. This CDR3 spans 17 amino acids. Germline assignment: CDR1 MNHNS and CDR2 SASEGT. The CDR3 sequence is CASSGGTSGGAADTQYF. In nucleotides, the CDR3 is TGTGCCAGCAGTGGCGGGACTAGCGGGGGGGCAGCGGATACGCAGTATTTT.

The V gene is TRBV14, the J gene TRBJ1-3, with no clear D. The CDR3 sequence is 15 residues long. Germline V lookup: CDR1 SGHDN, CDR2 FVKESK. V shed 1 base and J shed 0 bases, with 7 bases lying between them. The chain's CDR3 is CASSQGSVSGNTIYF. Here the CDR3 DNA reads TGTGCCAGCAGCCAAGGCTCAGTCTCTGGAAACACCATATATTTT.

This clone was counted once. The chain is built from TRBV7-6 and TRBJ1-4, with 7 positions matching TRBD1. Per germline, CDR1 SGHVS and CDR2 FNYEAQ. V dropped 5 bases and J dropped 2; count of bases not matched to a gene: 8. The CDR3 consists of 16 residues. In DNA form, the CDR3 reads TGTGCCAGCAGCAAAGCACAGGGGACGACTAATGAAAAACTGTTTTTT. It codes for CASSKAQGTTNEKLFF.

A few counts support this clone. V and J are TRBV5-1 and TRBJ2-7, with 8 positions matching TRBD1. The CDR3 sequence is 14 residues long. Germline values: CDR1 SGHRS, CDR2 YFSETQ. With V trimmed by 3 bases and J by 7 bases, 9 bases remained unmatched. CDR3 loop: CASSWGAGGEEQYV. In DNA, the CDR3 is TGCGCCAGCAGCTGGGGGGCAGGGGGCGAAGAGCAGTACGTC.

The rearrangement joins TRBV5-1 to TRBJ2-5, with 7 bases that match TRBD1. Germline CDR1 SGHRS, CDR2 YFSETQ. The CDR3 is 21 residues long. The ends lost 2 bases at V and 1 base at J; junction bases unmatched: 23. In nucleotides, the CDR3 is TGCGCCAGCAGCTTTAAGGGACACCGGGCTTCTGAACAGGGGCTCCAAGAGACCCAGTACTTC. Its protein product is CASSFKGHRASEQGLQETQYF.

J is TRBJ2-7 and V is TRBV4-2, with 10 bases aligning to TRBD2. The germline gives CDR1 LGHNA, CDR2 YNFKEQ. This CDR3 contains 17 residues. The junction had 12 bases not matched to a gene; V was cut back by 4 bases and J by 3 bases. This CDR3 reads CASSRLSGGSTHYEQYF. CDR3 nucleotide sequence: TGTGCCAGCAGCCGACTTAGCGGGGGGTCCACTCACTACGAGCAGTACTTC.

V gene TRBV5-1 combines with J gene TRBJ2-5; 9 bases fit TRBD1. This CDR3 is 13 amino acids long. Trimming removed 8 bases from V and 4 bases from J; junction bases left unmatched: 6. CDR1 SGHRS and CDR2 YFSETQ come from the germline V gene. The CDR3 is CASYRGLGETQYF. Here the CDR3 DNA reads TGCGCCAGTTACAGGGGGCTGGGAGAGACCCAGTACTTC.

The chain joins TRBV2 to TRBJ1-2; D is perhaps TRBD1 (6 bases). With 6 bases removed from V and 6 bases from J, the gap between germline ends came to 14 bases. Germline V CDR1 and CDR2: SNHLY, FYNNEI. The CDR3 is 13 amino acids. CDR3 sequence: CASSRTVRDGYTF. Here the CDR3 DNA reads TGTGCCAGCAGCCGGACAGTCCGGGATGGCTACACCTTC.

This sequence joins TRBV19 and TRBJ1-5; possibly TRBD1 for D (5 bases). The CDR3 runs 14 residues. V was shortened by 1 base and J by 7 bases, with 11 bases between the two germline ends. Germline CDR1 and CDR2: LNHDA and SQIVND (reference sequence). For the CDR3, the DNA is TGTGCCAGTAGTATAGGGACAATGCGGCAGCCCCAGCATTTT. Its protein is CASSIGTMRQPQHF.

The chain links TRBV5-1 to TRBJ2-3; maybe TRBD2 (5 bases). In germline, CDR1 is SGHRS, CDR2 YFSETQ. This CDR3 is built from 14 residues. Trimming shortened V by 1 base and J by 2 bases, and 8 bases separated the two germline ends. CDR3 sequence (DNA): TGCGCCAGCAGCTTGTTTGGACTCACAGATACGCAGTATTTT. Translation gives CASSLFGLTDTQYF.

The chain employs TRBV7-2 and TRBJ2-5; TRBD2 aligns across 9 bases. Trimming took 4 bases from V and 4 from J; bases not matched to a gene: 10. The germline V gene encodes CDR1 SGHTA and CDR2 FQGNSA. This CDR3 is 16 amino acids long. The CDR3 loop is CASSYSERGVGETQYF. CDR3 in DNA: TGTGCCAGCAGCTACTCGGAGCGGGGGGTAGGAGAGACCCAGTACTTC.

The rearrangement joins TRBV6-6 to TRBJ2-7; possibly TRBD1 for D (6 bases). The ends were cut back, 6 bases at V and 6 bases at J, with 24 bases in the middle. This CDR3 is built from 16 residues. CDR1 and CDR2 from the germline V gene are MNHNY and SVGAGI (reference sequence). Here the CDR3 reads CASRDISTGTMVEQYF. CDR3 bases: TGTGCCAGCAGGGACATCTCAACCGGGACAATGGTCGAGCAGTACTTC.

This chain uses TRBV24-1 with TRBJ1-2; possibly TRBD1 for D (6 bases). Germline CDR1 and CDR2: KGHDR and SFDVKD. The CDR3 runs 14 residues. Trimming removed 5 bases from V and 2 bases from J, with 11 bases in between. CDR3 in DNA: TGTGCCACCAGTGCTATAGACAGGAACTATGGCTACACCTTC. Its protein product is CATSAIDRNYGYTF.

The gene calls are TRBV27 and TRBJ2-5; D is possibly TRBD2 (6 bases). Between the trimmed V and J ends, which lost 6 bases and 0 bases, there was a span of 14 bases. This CDR3 has 15 residues. Germline V gives CDR1 MNHEY, CDR2 SMNVEV (reference sequence). The DNA of the CDR3 is TGTGCCAGCAGCCGGATGCGGGGTAACCAAGAGACCCAGTACTTC. This gives the protein CASSRMRGNQETQYF.

This chain connects TRBV11-2 to TRBJ2-1; D is undetermined. CDR3 length equals 12 residues. V was shortened by 6 bases and J by 6 bases, with 9 bases between the two germline ends. Germline V gene lookup returns CDR1 SGHAT and CDR2 FQNNGV. The CDR3 bases are TGTGCCAGCAGTCGAAGCCGCAATGAGCAGTTCTTC. Encoded protein: CASSRSRNEQFF.

This clone has only a few counts. This chain links TRBV6-5 with TRBJ2-5, with D hard to call. The CDR3 totals 13 residues. V lost 7 bases to trimming and J lost 5 bases, with 14 bases between them. Germline CDR1 MNHEY, CDR2 SVGAGI. CDR3 DNA sequence: TGTGCCAGCAAAATAACCCAGTGGGAGACCCAGTACTTC. Translating it yields CASKITQWETQYF.

This chain joins TRBV19 and TRBJ1-2; the match to TRBD1 covers 8 bases. This CDR3 is 13 amino acids long. Per germline, CDR1 LNHDA and CDR2 SQIVND (reference sequence). V shed 3 bases, J shed 5 bases, and the junction held 2 bases outside the gene matches. The CDR3 nucleotides read TGTGCCAGTAGTATTACAGGGGGGTATGGCTACACCTTC. Its protein is CASSITGGYGYTF.

The DNA for the CDR3 is TGTGCCAGCAGTCCTAGGACAGGGCGCACAGATACGCAGTATTTT. Translated: CASSPRTGRTDTQYF. This rearrangement joins TRBV28 to TRBJ2-3, with 8 bases matching TRBD1. The CDR3 is 15 residues long. Germline-derived CDR1 and CDR2 are MDHEN and SYDVKM. J gave up 1 base and V 5 bases, and 5 bases lay outside the gene matches. Together with reference TRBV28 and TRBJ2-3, the CDR3 gives the full variable domain: DVKVTQSSRYLVKRTGEKVFLECVQDMDHENMFWYRQDPGLGLRLIYFSYDVKMKEKGDIPEGYSVSREKKERFSLILESASTNQTSMYLCASSPRTGRTDTQYFGPGTRLTVL.

The V call is TRBV27, the J call TRBJ1-2; 10 nucleotides line up with TRBD1. Looked up from germline, CDR1 is MNHEY and CDR2 is SMNVEV (reference sequence). The CDR3 runs to 14 residues. V gave up 9 bases and J gave up 4 bases; unmatched junction bases: 8. DNA for the CDR3: TGTGCCAGTGGAAACCGGGACAGGGGCTATGGCTACACCTTC. Its protein product is CASGNRDRGYGYTF.